This passage covers 11 T cell receptor delta chains from one sample sequenced in a study of gamma-delta T cells after stem cell transplantation. TCRdb re-called clones from the RT-PCR reads via CATT. Of 13,000 or so delta-chain clones in the sample, roughly 30% are singletons; the top ten hold over 3.5%. Sample: gamma-delta T cells. These receptors were collected from a human donor. It is not recorded whose cells these are; they may come from a transplant donor.

This clone was detected a few times. This chain's CDR3 is CACDTGGGGCSSWDTRQMFF. As DNA, the CDR3 is TGTGCCTGTGACACCGGAGGAGGGGGCTGTAGCTCCTGGGACACCCGACAGATGTTTTTC. V usage is TRDV2 and J usage is TRDJ3; maybe TRDD3 (5 bases). Trimming removed 0 bases at V and 0 bases at J, with 17 bases between. Germline V CDR1 and CDR2: GEAIGNYY, EKD. The CDR3 runs 20 residues.

This clone showed up just a few times. The gene calls are TRDV1 and TRDJ4, with TRDD3 identical over 11 bases. V lost 3 bases to trimming and J lost 2 bases; unmatched junction nucleotides: 17. Germline V gives CDR1 TSWWSYY, CDR2 QGS. The CDR3 spans 19 residues. This CDR3 is CALGDPSYGNWGIRRPLIF. The CDR3, as DNA: TGTGCTCTTGGGGACCCTTCCTACGGGAATTGGGGGATACGGAGACCCCTGATCTTT.

This clone has a single count. Mismatch with germline at one junction end may stem from a read error. This chain links TRDV3 with TRDJ1; D gene unclear. The CDR3 is 12 amino acids. Germline values: CDR1 TVYSNPD, CDR2 GDNSRS (reference sequence). The CDR3 DNA sequence: TGTGCCTTTATGATCCGCGCCGATAACCTCATCTTT. Amino acids: CAFMIRADNLIF.

V usage is TRDV3 and J usage is TRDJ1; D is unclear. Germline CDR1 reads TVYSNPD; CDR2 reads GDNSRS (reference sequence). Trimming left V 4 bases short and J 0 bases short, with 21 bases between. This CDR3 is 16 amino acids long. In nucleotides, the CDR3 is TGTGCCTCGGAATTGAGTAGAGGGGTTTACACCGATAAACTCATCTTT. Protein sequence: CASELSRGVYTDKLIF.

V gene TRDV1 combines with J gene TRDJ3; 7 nucleotides agree with TRDD3. Trimming removed 3 bases from V and 0 bases from J; junction bases left unmatched: 11. Germline assignment: CDR1 TSWWSYY and CDR2 QGS. The CDR3 is 20 amino acids. As DNA, the CDR3 is TGTGCTCTTGGGGAGGGGGGATCCCACCCGAGCTCCTGGGACACCCGACAGATGTTTTTC. Its protein product is CALGEGGSHPSSWDTRQMFF.

This clone was detected only a few times. This chain joins TRDV2 and TRDJ3; 8 bases are shared with TRDD3. The junction had 10 bases not matched to a gene; V was cut back by 1 base and J by 0 bases. From germline, CDR1 is GEAIGNYY and CDR2 EKD. The CDR3 loop spans 20 amino acids. CDR3 nucleotide sequence: TGTGCCTGTGACACGGCTGGGGGACCCGACTTCTCCTGGGACACCCGACAGATGTTTTTC. Translated: CACDTAGGPDFSWDTRQMFF.

This clone was observed a few times. The J gene is TRDJ3, the V gene TRDV1; the D gene is possibly TRDD2 (6 bases). The CDR3 runs to 26 residues. V lost 3 bases and J 0 bases, leaving 36 bases between the germline ends. The V gene's germline CDR1 is TSWWSYY and CDR2 QGS. The CDR3 loop reads CALGDYRVLPPTEVLPSSWDTRQMFF. DNA of the CDR3: TGTGCTCTTGGGGACTACCGAGTATTGCCTCCTACGGAGGTTCTCCCGAGCTCCTGGGACACCCGACAGATGTTTTTC.

In regard to this clone: At the DNA level, this CDR3 is encoded by other sequences in the same sample as well. The chain recombines TRDV2 with TRDJ3; 13 bases fit TRDD3. This CDR3 is 20 amino acids long. The junction had 6 bases not matched to a gene; V was cut back by 0 bases and J by 2 bases. The germline gives CDR1 GEAIGNYY, CDR2 EKD. Here the CDR3 reads CACDTGYWGIRAWDTRQMFF. Written as DNA, the CDR3 is TGTGCCTGTGACACCGGGTACTGGGGGATACGCGCCTGGGACACCCGACAGATGTTTTTC.

V is TRDV3 and J is TRDJ1; the match to TRDD3 covers 13 bases. With 2 bases clipped from V and 0 bases from J, the junction kept 30 bases outside the gene matches. Germline loops: CDR1 TVYSNPD, CDR2 GDNSRS (reference sequence). The CDR3 extends over 24 amino acids. The CDR3 DNA reads TGTGCCTTTCGCCCCCTTCCGTACTGGGGGATACGCATTATAACCACCCTAAACACCGATAAACTCATCTTT. Translated, it gives CAFRPLPYWGIRIITTLNTDKLIF. Full variable domain (rest looked up from reference TRDV3 and TRDJ1): CDKVTQSSPDQTVASGSEVVLLCTYDTVYSNPDLFWYRIRPDYSFQFVFYGDNSRSEGADFTQGRFSVKHILTQKAFHLVISPVRTEDSATYYCAFRPLPYWGIRIITTLNTDKLIFGKGTRVTVEP.

This clone was recorded a few times. V usage is TRDV1 and J usage is TRDJ2; 8 bases line up with TRDD3. This CDR3 is built from 17 residues. Germline V gene lookup returns CDR1 TSWWSYY and CDR2 QGS. J gave up 3 bases and V 6 bases, and 12 bases lay outside the gene matches. In nucleotides, the CDR3 is TGTGCTCTTGGCGATCCCGTGGGGGGATATATGACAGCACAACTCTTCTTT. The encoded protein is CALGDPVGGYMTAQLFF.

This clone appeared a few times. J is TRDJ1 and V is TRDV2, with 9 nucleotides matching TRDD3. CDR1 and CDR2 (germline): GEAIGNYY, EKD. This CDR3 is built from 21 residues. V was pared by 0 bases and J by 0 bases, with 19 bases of the junction left unmatched. The CDR3 spells CACDTLGGSVTGGPYTDKLIF. The DNA for the CDR3 is TGTGCCTGTGACACCCTCGGGGGTTCGGTCACTGGGGGACCCTACACCGATAAACTCATCTTT.